This T cell receptor beta chain originates from a study of cytomegalovirus exposure and HLA in healthy donors. Study in general: Genetic ancestry analysis placed approximately 78% of the approximately 390 donors that were genotyped in the Caucasian-associated cluster.

With regard to this clone: Its antigen is currently unknown.

Study-wide results and limits: Specific recognition of CMV antigens was confirmed in vitro for a few chains (all CMV-associated). In a later analysis, the majority of CMV-associated beta chains seemingly showed HLA restriction.

This PCR relied on a set of 60 Vbeta primers and 13 Jbeta primers. Under the authors' procedure: In a later analysis, 70 million to 80 million unique TCR beta chains included roughly 11 million shared by two or more donors. The table came from immunoSEQ multiplex PCR; TCRdb's copy has only in-frame clones and leaves some out. V and J calls and clone size follow that table, whereas D and trimming were derived from the DNA. The sample yields 130,000 or so clones, of which the top ten take up 1.5% to 2%. The V gene end was trimmed by 7 bases and the J gene end by 6 bases; junction bases not matched to a gene: 15. The CDR3 length is 15 residues. From germline, CDR1 is LNHDA and CDR2 SQIVND (reference sequence).

The chain is built from TRBV19 and TRBJ2-7; 7 positions match TRBD1. Sequenced input: PBMCs. The source of this sequence is a man younger than 35 in good health and CMV-seronegative. The CDR3 DNA reads TGTGCCAGTACCCCGACAGGGTGGTTGTGGGTCGAGCAGTACTTC. Translated: CASTPTGWLWVEQYF.